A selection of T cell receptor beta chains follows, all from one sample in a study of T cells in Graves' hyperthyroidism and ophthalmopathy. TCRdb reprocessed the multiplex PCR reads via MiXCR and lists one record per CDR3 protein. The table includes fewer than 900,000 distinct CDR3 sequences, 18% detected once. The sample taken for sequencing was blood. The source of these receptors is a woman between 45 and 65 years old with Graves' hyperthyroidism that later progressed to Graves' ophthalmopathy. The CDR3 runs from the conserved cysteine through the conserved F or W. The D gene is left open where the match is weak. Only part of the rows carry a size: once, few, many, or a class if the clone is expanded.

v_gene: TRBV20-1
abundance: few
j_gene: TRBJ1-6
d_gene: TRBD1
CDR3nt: TGCAGTGCTCCCCGAGAGGGGGCAAATTCACCCCTCCACTTT
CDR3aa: CSAPREGANSPLHF

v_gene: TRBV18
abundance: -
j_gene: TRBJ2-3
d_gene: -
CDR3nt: TGTGCCAGCTCATCCGCCCCGAGACGGGCCACAGATACGCAGTATTTT
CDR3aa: CASSSAPRRATDTQYF

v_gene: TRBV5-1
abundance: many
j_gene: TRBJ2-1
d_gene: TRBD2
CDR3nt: TGTGCCAGCAGTTTAGGCGGGGGCTACAATGAGCAGTTCTTC
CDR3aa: CASSLGGGYNEQFF

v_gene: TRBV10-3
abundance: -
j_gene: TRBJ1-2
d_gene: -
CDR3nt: TGTGCCATCAGTGAGGTAACAGAGACTTCTGGTGGCTACACCTTC
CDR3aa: CAISEVTETSGGYTF

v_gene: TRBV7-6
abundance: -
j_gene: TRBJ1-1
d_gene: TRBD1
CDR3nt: TGTGCCAGTTCGGACAGGCCGAGCACTGAAGCTTTCTTT
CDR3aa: CASSDRPSTEAFF

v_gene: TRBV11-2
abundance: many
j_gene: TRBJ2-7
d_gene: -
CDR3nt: TGTGCCAGCAGCTTAGGGCAGGGAATTACCTACGAGCAGTACTTC
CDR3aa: CASSLGQGITYEQYF

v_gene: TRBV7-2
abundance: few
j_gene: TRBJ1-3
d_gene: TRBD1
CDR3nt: TGTGCCAGCGGGACAGGGGCCCTATCTGGAAACACCATATATTTT
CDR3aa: CASGTGALSGNTIYF

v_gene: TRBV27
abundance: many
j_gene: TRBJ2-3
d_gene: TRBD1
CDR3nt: TGTGCCAGCAGTGCCCTGCCGGGACAGGGGGCGCAAGATACGCAGTATTTT
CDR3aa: CASSALPGQGAQDTQYF

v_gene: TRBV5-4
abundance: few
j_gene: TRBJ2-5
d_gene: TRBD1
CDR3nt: TGTGCCAGCAGCTGGGGGACAGCCACATTGGAGACCCAGTACTTC
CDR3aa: CASSWGTATLETQYF

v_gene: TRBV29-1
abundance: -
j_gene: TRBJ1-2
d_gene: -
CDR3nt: TGCAGCGTTGGCGGCCGTTACGATGGCTACACCTTC
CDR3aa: CSVGGRYDGYTF

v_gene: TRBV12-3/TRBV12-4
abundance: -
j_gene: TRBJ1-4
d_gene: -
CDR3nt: TGTGCCAGCAGTTTCGGGAGTAATGAAATACTGTTTTTT
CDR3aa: CASSFGSNEILFF